This T cell receptor beta chain was captured by sequencing in a study of shared T cell receptors in the human thymus. The CDR3 consists of 14 residues. Trimming took 4 bases from V and 3 from J; bases not matched to a gene: 5. Germline CDR1 and CDR2: SGHDN and FVKESK. Clones were sequenced by immunoSEQ multiplex PCR, and TCRdb holds only the in-frame ones, with some missing. The data hold roughly 700,000 clones, with around 89% observed a single time. The same sample was also used in a study of human thymus T cells. That investigation notes: Thymic samples were excised during corrective heart operations. Gene usage (both V and J) appeared biased in thymic and blood repertoires. Related research found strongly overlapping thymic repertoires in unrelated individuals.

The chain is built from TRBV14 and TRBJ2-7; 8 nucleotides agree with TRBD2. The TCR was taken from a boy under two years old with a congenital heart defect. The sequenced material came from thymocytes. In DNA, the CDR3 is TGTGCCAGCAGCCCCGCGGGGGGACGCTACGAGCAGTACTTC. Translating gives CASSPAGGRYEQYF.